One sample yielded the 21 T cell receptor beta chains listed below, sequenced in a study of T-cell reconstitution after alpha-beta-depleted transplantation in children (dated by TCRdb to about 2016). In light of the paper, this sample's treatment or condition label describes: allogeneic hematopoietic cell transplantation with graft depleted of TCRalphabeta T cells and CD19 B cells. Receptors were amplified or captured by PCR. Sequencing instrument: Illumina HiSeq 2500. TCR libraries were prepared with molecular barcoding, using unique molecular identifiers to normalize TCRbeta repertoire quantification. TCRdb took the public reads, trimmed them with fastp at Q25, ran MiXCR for clone calling and kept in-frame beta chains. Entries that share a CDR3 protein sequence are merged under the most common genes and DNA. The sample data list around 50,000 distinct CDR3 sequences, and about 47% of these were observed just once. In total, the top ten clones hold 35% to 40% of the sample.

The sequenced sample was peripheral blood, obtained before TCRalphabeta/CD19-depleted stem cell transplant. Source of these receptors: a boy less than two years old with SCID, due to receive a stem cell transplant.

The chain is built from TRBV5-8 and TRBJ1-1, with D possibly matching TRBD1 (5 bases). From germline, CDR1 is SGHTS and CDR2 YDEGEE. This CDR3 comprises 15 residues. The V end lost 3 bases, the J end lost 0 bases, and 12 bases lay between the germline ends. CDR3 nucleotide sequence: TGTGCCAGCAGCTCTTGGGACGGTTTGAACACTGAAGCTTTCTTT. Translation gives CASSSWDGLNTEAFF. The whole variable domain, remainder taken from reference TRBV5-8 and TRBJ1-1, is EAGVTQSPTHLIKTRGQQATLRCSPISGHTSVYWYQQALGLGLQFLLWYDEGEERNRGNFPPRFSGRQFPNYSSELNVNALELEDSALYLCASSSWDGLNTEAFFGQGTRLTVV.

This clonotype has just a few counts. The V and J genes are TRBV5-1 and TRBJ2-5; the D call may be TRBD1 or TRBD2 (7 bases each). The CDR3 consists of 14 residues. Trimming cost V 3 bases and J 4 bases, with 13 bases left between them. CDR1 and CDR2 from the germline V gene are SGHRS and YFSETQ. This chain's CDR3 is CASSWQGGRETQYF. CDR3 in DNA: TGCGCCAGCAGCTGGCAGGGGGGGCGAGAGACCCAGTACTTC. Complete variable domain (other parts from reference TRBV5-1 and TRBJ2-5): KAGVTQTPRYLIKTRGQQVTLSCSPISGHRSVSWYQQTPGQGLQFLFEYFSETQRNKGNFPGRFSGRQFSNSRSEMNVSTLELGDSALYLCASSWQGGRETQYFGPGTRLLVL.

The chain employs TRBV4-2 and TRBJ2-1; 10 nucleotides match TRBD2. Germline loops: CDR1 LGHNA, CDR2 YNFKEQ. Trimming took 3 bases from V and 2 from J; bases not matched to a gene: 4. The CDR3 loop spans 16 amino acids. CDR3 in DNA: TGTGCCAGCAGCCAGAAAAGCGGGGGGGCCTACAATGAGCAGTTCTTC. It yields the protein CASSQKSGGAYNEQFF.

This clonotype was recorded at least ten times. The rearrangement uses TRBV12-3 or TRBV12-4 and TRBJ2-6; D perhaps matches TRBD1 (6 bases). The CDR3 contains 15 residues. V was trimmed by 2 bases and J by 2 bases, leaving 7 bases between them. The DNA of the CDR3 is TGTGCCAGCAGTTTATCAGGGGCTGGGGCCAACGTCCTGACTTTC. Its protein product is CASSLSGAGANVLTF.

The rearrangement links TRBV4-3 to TRBJ2-3, with a tentative D call TRBD1 (5 bases). The V end was cut by 1 base, the J end by 5 bases, with 7 bases between. CDR1 is LGHNA, CDR2 YSLEER, per germline. CDR3 length equals 13 residues. The CDR3 region has the DNA TGCGCCAGCAGCCAAGGGCAGGGAGATACGCAGTATTTT. Its protein product is CASSQGQGDTQYF.

The V call is TRBV20-1, the J call TRBJ2-1; 8 bases are a match to TRBD2. CDR1 is DFQATT and CDR2 is SNEGSKA in the germline V gene (reference sequence). The ends lost 6 bases at V and 8 bases at J; junction bases unmatched: 9. The CDR3 runs to 13 residues. Written as DNA, the CDR3 is TGCAGTGCCCCGGGGGGGGGACTGCATGAGCAGTTCTTC. It codes for CSAPGGGLHEQFF.

This clonotype was observed a few times. The chain is built from TRBV5-1 and TRBJ2-7; either TRBD1 or TRBD2 may supply D (5 bases each). CDR1 SGHRS and CDR2 YFSETQ come from the germline V gene. The CDR3 is 15 amino acids. V lost 5 bases and J 6 bases, leaving 21 bases between the germline ends. CDR3 sequence: CASSPPGRRAVEQYF. DNA of the CDR3: TGCGCCAGCAGTCCACCGGGACGGCGAGCCGTCGAGCAGTACTTC.

The chain employs TRBV7-8 and TRBJ1-5; D gene unclear. Trimming cost V 3 bases and J 7 bases, with 13 bases left between them. CDR1 is SGHVS and CDR2 is FQNEAQ in the germline V gene. There are 14 residues in the CDR3. The CDR3 DNA is TGTGCCAGCAGCTTTCGAAGGGATCAACAGCCCCAGCATTTT. Amino acids: CASSFRRDQQPQHF.

The chain employs TRBV12-3 or TRBV12-4 and TRBJ2-5, with D perhaps assigned TRBD1 or TRBD2 (7 bases each). This CDR3 comprises 14 residues. V was trimmed by 5 bases and J by 5 bases, leaving 15 bases between them. The CDR3 DNA reads as TGTGCCAGCAGTCTGCAGGGGGGGCTGGAGACCCAGTACTTC. It codes for CASSLQGGLETQYF.

In its sample, this clonotype was seen a few times. The CDR3 reads CASSHTSPSNIQYF. CDR3 nucleotides: TGTGCCAGCAGTCACACAAGTCCCTCAAACATTCAGTACTTC. The rearrangement joins TRBV28 to TRBJ2-4; D not resolved. This CDR3 has 14 residues. Trimming pared 5 bases from V and 6 bases from J, leaving 14 bases between. Looked up from germline, CDR1 is MDHEN and CDR2 is SYDVKM.

In its sample, this clonotype was seen once. The chain links TRBV10-3 to TRBJ1-5; D is unresolved. V lost 2 bases and J 3 bases, leaving 8 bases between the germline ends. CDR1 and CDR2 (germline): ENHRY, SYGVKD. The CDR3 consists of 14 residues. CDR3 protein: CAISEPNANQPQHF. CDR3 sequence (DNA): TGTGCCATCAGTGAGCCGAACGCCAATCAGCCCCAGCATTTT.

A few counts support this clonotype. This rearrangement joins TRBV15 to TRBJ1-4; D is unresolved. Between the trimmed V and J ends, which lost 0 bases and 8 bases, there was a span of 10 bases. The CDR3 has 14 residues. Germline loops: CDR1 LNHNV, CDR2 YYDKDF (reference sequence). CDR3 residues: CATSRDIGNEKLFF. In DNA form, the CDR3 reads TGTGCCACCAGCAGAGATATAGGGAACGAAAAACTGTTTTTT.

The table lists this clonotype with many counts. The chain is built from TRBV20-1 and TRBJ2-2; 7 positions agree with TRBD1. Germline V gene data show CDR1 as DFQATT and CDR2 as SNEGSKA (reference sequence). The CDR3 has 13 amino acids. The CDR3 loop reads CGLTPGGGGELFF. CDR3 in DNA: TGCGGATTGACTCCAGGGGGTGGCGGGGAGCTGTTTTTT.

This sequence joins TRBV5-1 and TRBJ2-5; D not certain. V was shortened by 4 bases and J by 2 bases, with 12 bases between the two germline ends. This CDR3 contains 14 residues. Germline CDR1 SGHRS, CDR2 YFSETQ. The CDR3 nucleotides are TGCGCCAGCAGCGATAGTGATATGCAAGAGACCCAGTACTTC. This translates into CASSDSDMQETQYF.

The gene calls are TRBV10-3 and TRBJ2-3, with 11 bases identical to TRBD2. J was trimmed by 0 bases and V by 6 bases; bases with no gene match: 5. This CDR3 is 16 amino acids long. Per the germline V gene, CDR1 is ENHRY and CDR2 is SYGVKD. CDR3 DNA sequence: TGTGCCATCAGCCGAATAGCGGGGGGGAGCACAGATACGCAGTATTTT. Translation gives CAISRIAGGSTDTQYF.

This clonotype is labeled as medium-sized. The rearrangement joins TRBV12-3 or TRBV12-4 to TRBJ2-7, with no clear D. The CDR3 loop spans 11 amino acids. The V gene lost 3 bases and the J gene lost 5 bases, with 5 bases spanning the gap. The CDR3 spells CASSFLDEQYF. The CDR3 region has the DNA TGTGCCAGCAGTTTCCTCGACGAGCAGTACTTC.

V gene TRBV20-1 combines with J gene TRBJ1-1, with no clear D. The CDR3 consists of 11 residues. Trimming shortened V by 5 bases and J by 2 bases, and 6 bases separated the two germline ends. Germline V gene data show CDR1 as DFQATT and CDR2 as SNEGSKA (reference sequence). DNA for the CDR3: TGCAGTGCTGTGGAAAACACTGAAGCTTTCTTT. It encodes CSAVENTEAFF.

This clonotype was counted only a few times. The chain joins TRBV5-1 to TRBJ2-5; 15 bases are shared with TRBD2. The CDR3 has 15 amino acids. Germline CDR1 SGHRS, CDR2 YFSETQ. V was clipped by 7 bases and J by 4 bases; unmatched bases: 5. The CDR3 here is CASFLGLAGGETQYF. DNA for the CDR3: TGCGCCAGCTTCCTGGGACTAGCGGGGGGAGAGACCCAGTACTTC.

The chain has TRBV20-1 and TRBJ1-2; 11 bases line up with TRBD1. CDR3 length: 13 amino acids. Trimming at V came to 3 bases and at J to 4 bases, leaving 1 base not matched to a gene. Germline V lookup: CDR1 DFQATT, CDR2 SNEGSKA (reference sequence). The chain's CDR3 is CSARDRGLYGYTF. As DNA, the CDR3 is TGCAGTGCTAGGGACAGGGGGCTCTATGGCTACACCTTC.

CDR3 sequence reads: CSAGLKALGTQYF. CDR3 in DNA: TGCAGTGCGGGCCTCAAGGCCCTGGGGACCCAGTACTTC. The J gene is TRBJ2-5, the V gene TRBV20-1, with no clear D. CDR1 is DFQATT, CDR2 SNEGSKA, per germline (reference sequence). Trimming pared 6 bases from V and 7 bases from J, leaving 18 bases between. The CDR3 spans 13 residues.

J is TRBJ1-4 and V is TRBV3-1, with D unclear. Trimming pared 3 bases from V and 2 bases from J, leaving 7 bases between. The CDR3 length is 14 residues. Germline values: CDR1 LGHDT, CDR2 YNNKEL (reference sequence). Here the CDR3 reads CASSQDGTNEKLFF. CDR3 in DNA: TGTGCCAGCAGCCAGGATGGGACTAATGAAAAACTGTTTTTT.